The 5 T cell receptor beta chains given below trace back to one sample, sequenced in a study of shared clonotypes between healthy human individuals. Using immunoSEQ multiplex PCR, the repertoire was profiled, and TCRdb retains in-frame clones only, with some absent. The data contain a few hundred thousand clones, more than 60% of them singletons. Sequenced: memory CD4+ T cells sorted from blood. Noted subset: CD45RA-negative fraction. The receptors here all came from a man aged 25 to 40 in good health.

The chain joins TRBV27 to TRBJ1-2; D is possibly TRBD1 (5 bases). Germline V lookup: CDR1 MNHEY, CDR2 SMNVEV (reference sequence). The V and J ends lost 6 bases and 4 bases respectively, with 15 bases between them. The CDR3 consists of 14 residues. For the CDR3, the DNA is TGTGCCAGCAGACCGAACCAGGGTGGCTATGGCTACACCTTC. This encodes CASRPNQGGYGYTF.

This sequence joins TRBV6-8 and TRBJ2-7; unclear D gene. V lost 7 bases and J 6 bases, leaving 13 bases between the germline ends. CDR3 length: 12 residues. Germline-derived CDR1 and CDR2 are MNHGY and SAAAGT. The CDR3: CASIMFGVEQYF. The CDR3 nucleotides are TGTGCCAGCATTATGTTTGGGGTCGAGCAGTACTTC.

The genes are TRBV30 and TRBJ2-3; D gene ambiguous. The CDR3 runs to 13 residues. Trimming removed 5 bases at V and 3 bases at J, with 12 bases between. CDR1 and CDR2 (germline): GTSNPN, SVGIG (reference sequence). CDR3 bases: TGTGCCTGGGACACACTCGGTACAGATACGCAGTATTTT. It codes for CAWDTLGTDTQYF.

Comments on this clone: Mismatch with germline at one junction end may stem from a read error. The V gene is TRBV5-1, the J gene TRBJ1-5; D unclear. The CDR3 has 15 residues. CDR1 and CDR2 (germline): SGHRS, YFSETQ. CDR3 DNA: TGCGCCAGCAGTTTGGGAGGGAGCTCCAATCAGCCCCAGCATTTT. Its protein is CASSLGGSSNQPQHF.

The genes are TRBV5-6 and TRBJ1-2; D is uncertain. CDR1 and CDR2 (germline): SGHDT, YYEEEE. The CDR3 is made up of 14 amino acids. Trimming shortened V by 4 bases and J by 8 bases, and 18 bases separated the two germline ends. Here the CDR3 reads CASSIWTARGGYTF. The CDR3 DNA follows: TGTGCCAGCAGCATCTGGACGGCCCGAGGGGGCTACACCTTC.